Shown below are 12 T cell receptor beta chains from a single sample sequenced in a study of T-cell memory formation after mild COVID-19 (dated by TCRdb to about 2021). Libraries came from 5' RACE. The sequencer listed for this sample is Illumina NovaSeq 6000. TCRdb passed the public sequencing reads through fastp at Q25 and MiXCR, retaining productive beta sequences. Every distinct CDR3 protein forms one entry, paired with its most common genes and DNA. This sample holds around 530,000 distinct CDR3 sequences; about 20% were observed only once. The ten largest make up approximately 8.4% of the sample. The sequenced material came from PBMCs or a T cell subset sorted from them (not recorded which). The receptors derive from an adult woman who had mild COVID-19 (a few samples of this study predate the infection). The sample titles of this study are shuffled in the database, so cell type and time point are left out; the donor was told from shared clones.

This chain joins TRBV7-2 and TRBJ2-7; D is ambiguous. The CDR3 has 12 amino acids. V gave up 4 bases and J gave up 7 bases, with 11 bases separating them. Germline V gene data show CDR1 as SGHTA and CDR2 as FQGNSA. The CDR3 loop reads CASSYATPEQYF. CDR3 sequence (DNA): TGTGCCAGCAGCTACGCGACCCCGGAGCAGTACTTC.

The chain employs TRBV6-1 and TRBJ2-7; TRBD1 matches 8 bases. Germline CDR1 is MNHNS and CDR2 is SASEGT. The J segment lost 2 bases and the V segment lost 6 bases, leaving 18 bases of the junction unmatched. This CDR3 has 18 residues. CDR3 DNA sequence: TGTGCCAGCAGATCCCCCGGGACAGGTGTGAGAGTAGCCTACGAGCAGTACTTC. Residues: CASRSPGTGVRVAYEQYF.

This clonotype showed up just a few times. For the CDR3, the DNA is TGTGCCAGCAGCCAATCGGGACTAGCGGAAGAGACCCAGTACTTC. Protein: CASSQSGLAEETQYF. The rearrangement links TRBV16 to TRBJ2-5, with 11 bases fitting TRBD2. Germline V gives CDR1 KGHSY, CDR2 FQNENV. V lost 0 bases to trimming and J lost 3 bases; unmatched junction nucleotides: 0. The CDR3 has 15 amino acids.

This chain connects TRBV4-2 to TRBJ2-7; no reliable D call. V lost 1 base and J 5 bases, leaving 18 bases between the germline ends. The CDR3 totals 16 residues. Germline CDR1 reads LGHNA; CDR2 reads YNFKEQ. CDR3 sequence (DNA): TGTGCCAGCAGCCAAGTTGTCGGTTCACAAGGTGACGAGCAGTACTTC. This sequence encodes CASSQVVGSQGDEQYF.

The V gene is TRBV20-1, the J gene TRBJ1-5; a weak D match, TRBD1 (5 bases). Trimming shortened V by 3 bases and J by 0 bases, and 15 bases separated the two germline ends. In germline, CDR1 is DFQATT, CDR2 SNEGSKA (reference sequence). The length of the CDR3 is 16 residues. The CDR3 region has the DNA TGCAGTGCTAGCCGAGGAAGGGGATATAGCAATCAGCCCCAGCATTTT. Amino acid sequence: CSASRGRGYSNQPQHF.

J is TRBJ1-2 and V is TRBV7-2, with 11 bases that match TRBD1. V shed 1 base, J shed 3 bases, and the junction held 4 bases outside the gene matches. Germline V lookup: CDR1 SGHTA, CDR2 FQGNSA. CDR3 length: 16 residues. The CDR3 region has the DNA TGTGCCAGCAGCTTAGTTTGGACAGGGGGCGACTATGGCTACACCTTC. Translating it yields CASSLVWTGGDYGYTF.

V usage is TRBV5-1 and J usage is TRBJ2-5, with 8 bases identical to TRBD1. Trimming removed 2 bases from V and 5 bases from J; junction bases left unmatched: 11. This CDR3 has 16 residues. The germline CDR1 and CDR2 sequences are SGHRS and YFSETQ. CDR3 bases: TGCGCCAGCAGCTTAGCGCGACAGAACAGGGGGGAGACCCAGTACTTC. Protein: CASSLARQNRGETQYF. The whole variable domain, remainder taken from reference TRBV5-1 and TRBJ2-5, is KAGVTQTPRYLIKTRGQQVTLSCSPISGHRSVSWYQQTPGQGLQFLFEYFSETQRNKGNFPGRFSGRQFSNSRSEMNVSTLELGDSALYLCASSLARQNRGETQYFGPGTRLLVL.

The rearrangement joins TRBV2 to TRBJ2-3, with D perhaps matching TRBD2 (5 bases). CDR1 and CDR2 (germline): SNHLY, FYNNEI. This CDR3 region has 15 residues. The V end was cut by 7 bases, the J end by 1 base, with 15 bases between. The CDR3 here is CASTGIGWGTDTQYF. The CDR3 region has the DNA TGTGCCAGCACCGGGATAGGGTGGGGCACAGATACGCAGTATTTT.

The chain has TRBV20-1 and TRBJ1-1; maybe TRBD1 (5 bases). CDR3 size: 12 residues. V was pared by 5 bases and J by 10 bases, with 17 bases between. Germline V CDR1 and CDR2: DFQATT, SNEGSKA (reference sequence). DNA for the CDR3: TGCAGTGCTCAAAGTGACAGATCTTTAGCTTTCTTT. Its translation is CSAQSDRSLAFF.

The chain links TRBV12-3 or TRBV12-4 to TRBJ1-1; unclear D gene. V was shortened by 3 bases and J by 2 bases, with 13 bases between the two germline ends. This CDR3 contains 15 residues. This CDR3 is CASSFGDSKNTEAFF. The CDR3 nucleotides are TGTGCCAGCAGTTTCGGGGATTCAAAAAACACTGAAGCTTTCTTT.

The chain recombines TRBV7-9 with TRBJ2-1; perhaps TRBD2 as D (5 bases). CDR3 size: 18 residues. Between the trimmed V and J ends, which lost 4 bases and 2 bases, there was a span of 21 bases. Germline CDR1 reads SEHNR; CDR2 reads FQNEAQ (reference sequence). The DNA for the CDR3 is TGTGCCAGCAGCTGGGCCTTTGGTCCCGGGAAGGCCTACAATGAGCAGTTCTTC. As protein: CASSWAFGPGKAYNEQFF.

This clonotype turned up a few times. The gene calls are TRBV5-4 and TRBJ2-7, with TRBD1 matching over 12 bases. Trimming at V came to 0 bases and at J to 4 bases, leaving 5 bases not matched to a gene. This CDR3 contains 16 residues. Germline V CDR1 and CDR2: SGHNT, YYREEE (reference sequence). CDR3 in DNA: TGTGCCAGCAGCTTGGTAGGGACAGGGGGCTGGTACGAGCAGTACTTC. This gives the protein CASSLVGTGGWYEQYF.